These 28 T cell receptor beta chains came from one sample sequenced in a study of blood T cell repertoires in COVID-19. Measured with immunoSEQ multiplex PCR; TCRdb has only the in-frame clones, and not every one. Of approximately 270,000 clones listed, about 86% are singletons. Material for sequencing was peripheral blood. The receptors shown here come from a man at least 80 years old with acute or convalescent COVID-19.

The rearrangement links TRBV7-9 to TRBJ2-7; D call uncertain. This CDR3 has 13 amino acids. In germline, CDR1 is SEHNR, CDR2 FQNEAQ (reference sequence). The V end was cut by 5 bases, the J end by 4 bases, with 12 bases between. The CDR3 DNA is TGTGCCAGCAGCCTCCGTGGGCGTTACGAGCAGTACTTC. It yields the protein CASSLRGRYEQYF.

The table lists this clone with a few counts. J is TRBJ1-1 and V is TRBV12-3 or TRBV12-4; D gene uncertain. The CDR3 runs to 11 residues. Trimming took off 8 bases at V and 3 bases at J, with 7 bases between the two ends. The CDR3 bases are TGTGCCAGCCAGGTTGACACTGAAGCTTTCTTT. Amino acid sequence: CASQVDTEAFF.

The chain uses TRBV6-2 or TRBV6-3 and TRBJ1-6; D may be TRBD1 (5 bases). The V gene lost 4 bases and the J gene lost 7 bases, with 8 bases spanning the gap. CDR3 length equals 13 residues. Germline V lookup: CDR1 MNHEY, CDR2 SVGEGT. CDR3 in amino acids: CASSWDYNSPLHF. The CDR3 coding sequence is TGTGCCAGCAGTTGGGACTACAATTCACCCCTCCACTTT.

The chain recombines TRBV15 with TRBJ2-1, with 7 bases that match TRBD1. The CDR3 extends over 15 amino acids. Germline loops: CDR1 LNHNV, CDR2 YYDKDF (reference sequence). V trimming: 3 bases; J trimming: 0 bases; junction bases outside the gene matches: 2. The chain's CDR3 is CATSSNRGSYNEQFF. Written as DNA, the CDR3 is TGTGCCACCAGCAGCAACAGGGGCTCCTACAATGAGCAGTTCTTC.

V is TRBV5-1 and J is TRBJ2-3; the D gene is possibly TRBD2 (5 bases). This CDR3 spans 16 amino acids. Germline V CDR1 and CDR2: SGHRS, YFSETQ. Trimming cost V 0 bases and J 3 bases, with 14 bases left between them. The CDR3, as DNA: TGCGCCAGCAGCTTGGAAGGTACTAGTTTGACAGATACGCAGTATTTT. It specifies CASSLEGTSLTDTQYF.

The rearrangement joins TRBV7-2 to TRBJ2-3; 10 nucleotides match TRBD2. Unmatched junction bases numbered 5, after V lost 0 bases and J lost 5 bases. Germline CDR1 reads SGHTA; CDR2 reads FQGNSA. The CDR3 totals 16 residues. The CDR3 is CASSLASGRSLDTQYF. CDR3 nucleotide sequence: TGTGCCAGCAGCTTAGCTAGCGGGAGGTCCTTAGATACGCAGTATTTT.

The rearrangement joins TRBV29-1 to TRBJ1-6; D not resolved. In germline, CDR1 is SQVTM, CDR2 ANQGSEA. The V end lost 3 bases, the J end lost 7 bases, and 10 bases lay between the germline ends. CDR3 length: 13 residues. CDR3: CSVEGQANSPLHF. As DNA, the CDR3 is TGCAGCGTTGAGGGCCAGGCAAATTCACCCCTCCACTTT.

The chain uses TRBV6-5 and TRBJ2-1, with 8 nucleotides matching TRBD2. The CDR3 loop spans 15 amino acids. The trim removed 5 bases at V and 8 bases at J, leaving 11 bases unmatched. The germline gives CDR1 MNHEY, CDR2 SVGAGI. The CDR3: CASSRSGASFDEQFF. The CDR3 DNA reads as TGTGCCAGCAGTCGTAGCGGGGCTTCCTTCGATGAGCAGTTCTTC.

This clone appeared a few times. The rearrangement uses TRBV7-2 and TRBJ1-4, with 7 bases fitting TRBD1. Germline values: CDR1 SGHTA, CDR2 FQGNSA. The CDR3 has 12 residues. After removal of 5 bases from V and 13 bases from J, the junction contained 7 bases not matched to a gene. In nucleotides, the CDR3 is TGTGCCAGCAGCGAGGACAGGTTTGGACTGTTTTTT. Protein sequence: CASSEDRFGLFF.

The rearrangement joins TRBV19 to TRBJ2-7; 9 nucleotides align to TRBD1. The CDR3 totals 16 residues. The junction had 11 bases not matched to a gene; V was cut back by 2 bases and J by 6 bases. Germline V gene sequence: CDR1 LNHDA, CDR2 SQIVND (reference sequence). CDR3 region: CASSILAGQGEVEQYF. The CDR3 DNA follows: TGTGCCAGTAGTATACTCGCGGGACAGGGCGAAGTCGAGCAGTACTTC.

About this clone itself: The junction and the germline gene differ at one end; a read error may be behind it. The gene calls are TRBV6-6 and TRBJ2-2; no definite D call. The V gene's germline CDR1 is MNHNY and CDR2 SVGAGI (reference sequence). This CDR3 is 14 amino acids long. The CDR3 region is CASRREANSGELFF. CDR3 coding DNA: TGTGCCAGCAGACGCGAGGCGAACTCCGGGGAGCTGTTTTTT.

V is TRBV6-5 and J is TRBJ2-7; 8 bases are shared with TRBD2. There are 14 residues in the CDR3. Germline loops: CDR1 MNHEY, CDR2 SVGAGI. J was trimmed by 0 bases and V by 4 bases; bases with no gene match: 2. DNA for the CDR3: TGTGCCAGCAGTTTAGCGGGGCTCTCCTACGAGCAGTACTTC. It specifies CASSLAGLSYEQYF.

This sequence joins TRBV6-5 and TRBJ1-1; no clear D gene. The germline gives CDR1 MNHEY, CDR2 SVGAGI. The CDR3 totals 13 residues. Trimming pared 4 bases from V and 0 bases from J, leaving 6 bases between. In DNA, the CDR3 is TGTGCCAGCAGTTCCCTAATGAACACTGAAGCTTTCTTT. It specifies CASSSLMNTEAFF.

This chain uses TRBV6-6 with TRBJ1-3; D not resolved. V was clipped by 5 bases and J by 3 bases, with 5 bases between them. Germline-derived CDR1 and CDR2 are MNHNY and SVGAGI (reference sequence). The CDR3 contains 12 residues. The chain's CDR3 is CASSGGGNTIYF. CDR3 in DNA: TGTGCCAGCAGTGGCGGTGGAAACACCATATATTTT.

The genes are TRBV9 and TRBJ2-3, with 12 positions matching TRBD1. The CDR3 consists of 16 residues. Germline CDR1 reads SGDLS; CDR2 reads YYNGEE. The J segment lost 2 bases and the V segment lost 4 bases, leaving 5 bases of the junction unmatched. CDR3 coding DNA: TGTGCCAGCAGCCCCCTGGGACAGGGGGCCACAGATACGCAGTATTTT. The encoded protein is CASSPLGQGATDTQYF.

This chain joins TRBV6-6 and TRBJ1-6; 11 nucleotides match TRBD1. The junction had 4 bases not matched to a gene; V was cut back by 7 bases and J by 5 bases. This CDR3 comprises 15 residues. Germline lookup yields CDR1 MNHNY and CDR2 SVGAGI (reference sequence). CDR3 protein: CASTDRGQDNSPLHF. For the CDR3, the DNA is TGTGCCAGCACGGACAGGGGGCAAGATAATTCACCCCTCCACTTT.

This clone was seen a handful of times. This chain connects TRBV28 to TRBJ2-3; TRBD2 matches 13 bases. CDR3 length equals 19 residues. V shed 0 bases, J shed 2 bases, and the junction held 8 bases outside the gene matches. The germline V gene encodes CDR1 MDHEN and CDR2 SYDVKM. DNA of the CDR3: TGTGCCAGCAGTTTATGGAGTGGACTAGCGGGAGCGGTCACAGATACGCAGTATTTT. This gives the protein CASSLWSGLAGAVTDTQYF.

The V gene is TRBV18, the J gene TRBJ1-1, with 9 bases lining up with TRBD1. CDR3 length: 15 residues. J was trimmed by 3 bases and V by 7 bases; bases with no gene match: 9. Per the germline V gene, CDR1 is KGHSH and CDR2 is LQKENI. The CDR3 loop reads CASYHRGQIDTEAFF. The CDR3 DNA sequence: TGTGCCAGCTACCACAGGGGGCAAATCGACACTGAAGCTTTCTTT.

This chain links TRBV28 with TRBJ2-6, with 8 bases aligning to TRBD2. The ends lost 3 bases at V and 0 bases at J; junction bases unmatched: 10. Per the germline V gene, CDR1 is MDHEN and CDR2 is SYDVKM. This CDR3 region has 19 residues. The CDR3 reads CASSFSGLAESSGANVLTF. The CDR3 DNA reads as TGTGCCAGCAGTTTCTCCGGACTAGCCGAGAGCTCTGGGGCCAACGTCCTGACTTTC.

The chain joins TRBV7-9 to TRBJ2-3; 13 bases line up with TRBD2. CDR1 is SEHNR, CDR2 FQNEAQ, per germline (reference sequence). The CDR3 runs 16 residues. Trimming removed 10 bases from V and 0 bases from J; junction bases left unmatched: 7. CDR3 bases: TGTGCCACCAGACTAGCGGGGGGCGCTAGCACAGATACGCAGTATTTT. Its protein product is CATRLAGGASTDTQYF.

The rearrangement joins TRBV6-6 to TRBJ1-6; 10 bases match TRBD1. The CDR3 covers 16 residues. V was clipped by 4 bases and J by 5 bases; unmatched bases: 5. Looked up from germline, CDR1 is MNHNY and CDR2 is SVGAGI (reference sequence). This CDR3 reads CASSSEDRGNNSPLHF. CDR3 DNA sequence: TGTGCCAGCAGTTCTGAGGACAGGGGGAATAATTCACCCCTCCACTTT.

The CDR3 spells CASKGVVPNNEQFF. As DNA, the CDR3 is TGTGCCAGCAAAGGAGTTGTACCCAACAATGAGCAGTTCTTC. The chain employs TRBV6-5 and TRBJ2-1; the D is unclear. V dropped 7 bases and J dropped 5 bases, with 15 bases sitting between them. The CDR3 extends over 14 amino acids. Germline V gene sequence: CDR1 MNHEY, CDR2 SVGAGI.

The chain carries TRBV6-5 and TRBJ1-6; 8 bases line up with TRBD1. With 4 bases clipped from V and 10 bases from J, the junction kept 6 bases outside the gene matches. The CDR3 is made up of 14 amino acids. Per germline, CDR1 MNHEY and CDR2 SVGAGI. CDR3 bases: TGTGCCAGCAGTTCCGGACAGGGCTACTCACCCCTCCACTTT. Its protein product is CASSSGQGYSPLHF.

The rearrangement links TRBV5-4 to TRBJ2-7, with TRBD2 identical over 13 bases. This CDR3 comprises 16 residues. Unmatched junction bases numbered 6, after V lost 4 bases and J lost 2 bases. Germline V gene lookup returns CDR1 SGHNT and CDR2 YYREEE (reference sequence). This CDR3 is CASSRTGTSGAYEQYF. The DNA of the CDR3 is TGTGCCAGCAGCCGCACCGGGACTAGCGGGGCCTACGAGCAGTACTTC.

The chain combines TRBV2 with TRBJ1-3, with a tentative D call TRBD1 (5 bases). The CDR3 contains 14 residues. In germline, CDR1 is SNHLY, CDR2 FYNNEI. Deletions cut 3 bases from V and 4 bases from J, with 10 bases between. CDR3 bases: TGTGCCAGCAGTGACCGGGGACTAGGAAACACCATATATTTT. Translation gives CASSDRGLGNTIYF. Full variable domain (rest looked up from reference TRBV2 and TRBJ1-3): EPEVTQTPSHQVTQMGQEVILRCVPISNHLYFYWYRQILGQKVEFLVSFYNNEISEKSEIFDDQFSVERPDGSNFTLKIRSTKLEDSAMYFCASSDRGLGNTIYFGEGSWLTVV.

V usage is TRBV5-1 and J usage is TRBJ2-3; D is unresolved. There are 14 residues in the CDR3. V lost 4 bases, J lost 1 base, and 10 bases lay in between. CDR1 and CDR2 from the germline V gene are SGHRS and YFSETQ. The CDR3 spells CASSISQGTDTQYF. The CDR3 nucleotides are TGCGCCAGCAGCATCAGCCAGGGCACAGATACGCAGTATTTT.

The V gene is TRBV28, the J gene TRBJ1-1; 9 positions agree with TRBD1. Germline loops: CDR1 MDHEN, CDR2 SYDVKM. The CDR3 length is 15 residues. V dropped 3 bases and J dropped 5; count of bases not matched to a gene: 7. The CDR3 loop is CASSFGTGFGTEAFF. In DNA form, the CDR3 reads TGTGCCAGCAGTTTTGGGACAGGGTTTGGTACTGAAGCTTTCTTT.

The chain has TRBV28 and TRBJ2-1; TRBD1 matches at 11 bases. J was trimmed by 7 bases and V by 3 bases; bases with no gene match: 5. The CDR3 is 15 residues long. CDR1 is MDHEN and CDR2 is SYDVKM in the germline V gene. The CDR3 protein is CASSFLGQGGNEQFF. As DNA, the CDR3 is TGTGCCAGCAGTTTTTTGGGACAGGGGGGGAATGAGCAGTTCTTC.